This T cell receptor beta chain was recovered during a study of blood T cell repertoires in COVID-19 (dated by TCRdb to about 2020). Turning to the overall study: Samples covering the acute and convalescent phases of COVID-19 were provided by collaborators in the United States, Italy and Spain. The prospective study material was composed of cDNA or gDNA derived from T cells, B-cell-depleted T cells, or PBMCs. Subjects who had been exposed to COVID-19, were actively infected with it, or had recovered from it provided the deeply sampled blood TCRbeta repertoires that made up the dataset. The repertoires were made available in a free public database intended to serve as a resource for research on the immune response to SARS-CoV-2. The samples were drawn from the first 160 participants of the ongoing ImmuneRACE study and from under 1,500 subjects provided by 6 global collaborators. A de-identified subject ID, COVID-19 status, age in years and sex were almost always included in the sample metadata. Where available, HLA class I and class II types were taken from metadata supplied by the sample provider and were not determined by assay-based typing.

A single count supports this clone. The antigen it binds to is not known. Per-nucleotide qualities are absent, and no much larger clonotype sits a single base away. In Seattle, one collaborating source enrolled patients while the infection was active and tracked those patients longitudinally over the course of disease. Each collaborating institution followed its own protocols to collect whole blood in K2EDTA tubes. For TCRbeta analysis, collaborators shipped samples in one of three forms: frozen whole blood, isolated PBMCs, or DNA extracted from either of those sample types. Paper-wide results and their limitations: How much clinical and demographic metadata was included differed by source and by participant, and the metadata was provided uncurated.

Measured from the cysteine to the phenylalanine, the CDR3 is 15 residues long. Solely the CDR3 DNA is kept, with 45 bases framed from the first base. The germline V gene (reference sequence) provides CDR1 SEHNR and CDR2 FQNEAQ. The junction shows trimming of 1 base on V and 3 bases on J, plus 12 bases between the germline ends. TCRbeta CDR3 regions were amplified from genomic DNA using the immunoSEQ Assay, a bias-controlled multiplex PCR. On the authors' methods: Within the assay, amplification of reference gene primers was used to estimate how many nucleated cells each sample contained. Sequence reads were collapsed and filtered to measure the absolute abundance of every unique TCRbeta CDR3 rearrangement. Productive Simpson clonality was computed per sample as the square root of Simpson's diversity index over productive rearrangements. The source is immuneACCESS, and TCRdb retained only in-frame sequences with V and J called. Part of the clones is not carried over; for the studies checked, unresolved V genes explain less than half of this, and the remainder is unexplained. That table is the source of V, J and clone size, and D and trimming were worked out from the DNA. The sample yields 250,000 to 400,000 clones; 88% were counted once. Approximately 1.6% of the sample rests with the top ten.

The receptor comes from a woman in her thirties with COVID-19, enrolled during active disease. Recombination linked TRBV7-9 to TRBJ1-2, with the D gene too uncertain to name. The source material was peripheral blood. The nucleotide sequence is TGTGCCAGCAGCTTAGTTGGGGAGATTCACTATGGCTACACCTTC. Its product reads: CASSLVGEIHYGYTF.